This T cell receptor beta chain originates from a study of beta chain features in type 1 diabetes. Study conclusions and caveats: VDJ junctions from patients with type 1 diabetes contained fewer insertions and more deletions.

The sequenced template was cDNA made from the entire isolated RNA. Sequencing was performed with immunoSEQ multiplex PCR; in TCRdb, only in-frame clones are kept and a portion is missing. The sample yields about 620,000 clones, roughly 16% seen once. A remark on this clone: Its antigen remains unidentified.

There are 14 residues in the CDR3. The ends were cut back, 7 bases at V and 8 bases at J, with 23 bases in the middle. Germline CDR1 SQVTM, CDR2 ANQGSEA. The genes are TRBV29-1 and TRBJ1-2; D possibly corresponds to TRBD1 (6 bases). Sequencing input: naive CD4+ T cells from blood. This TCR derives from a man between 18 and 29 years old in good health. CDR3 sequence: CSAEGRGALRGYTF. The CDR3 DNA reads TGCAGCGCCGAAGGGCGGGGGGCACTAAGAGGCTACACCTTC.